The 27 T cell receptor beta chains given below trace back to one sample, sequenced in a study of blood T cell repertoires in COVID-19 (dated by TCRdb to 2020 to 2022). The library was built by means of the immunoSEQ multiplex PCR assay. TCRdb carries this immuneACCESS record with in-frame sequences only. Its versions omit some clonotypes, under half of them owing to an unresolved V gene in the studies checked, with the rest unexplained. This sample gives some 180,000 clones in total; 70% to 85% of them show up just once. Together, the top ten hold 15% to 20% of the sample. Sample: PBMCs or T cells enriched from blood (not recorded which). The receptors shown here come from a woman between 70 and 85 years old in a cohort exposed to, infected with or recovered from COVID-19 (not recorded which).

This chain joins TRBV24-1 and TRBJ2-5; 8 bases line up with TRBD2. This CDR3 region has 14 residues. J lost 5 bases, V lost 6 bases, and 7 bases had no gene match. Per the germline V gene, CDR1 is KGHDR and CDR2 is SFDVKD. CDR3 nucleotides: TGTGCCACCAGTAACCGGGGGGGGACGGAGACCCAGTACTTC. Its protein product is CATSNRGGTETQYF.

J is TRBJ1-6 and V is TRBV7-9; no clear D. V lost 2 bases to trimming and J lost 10 bases, with 9 bases between them. Germline V CDR1 and CDR2: SEHNR, FQNEAQ (reference sequence). The CDR3 is 13 amino acids. The chain's CDR3 is CASSLFSGSPLHF. CDR3 DNA sequence: TGTGCCAGCAGCTTATTTTCGGGATCACCCCTCCACTTT.

The rearrangement uses TRBV14 and TRBJ2-7, with 8 positions matching TRBD2. The CDR3 has 15 amino acids. CDR1 and CDR2 from the germline V gene are SGHDN and FVKESK. The ends lost 8 bases at V and 1 base at J; junction bases unmatched: 10. CDR3 nucleotides: TGTGCCAGCTCCCCCACGGGAGGGGGTTCCTACGAGCAGTACTTC. Translated: CASSPTGGGSYEQYF. The full variable domain, rest sourced from reference TRBV14 and TRBJ2-7, is EAGVTQFPSHSVIEKGQTVTLRCDPISGHDNLYWYRRVMGKEIKFLLHFVKESKQDESGMPNNRFLAERTGGTYSTLKVQPAELEDSGVYFCASSPTGGGSYEQYFGPGTRLTVT.

This chain uses TRBV18 with TRBJ2-1; 8 positions agree with TRBD1. The CDR3 is 14 amino acids. The germline V gene has CDR1 KGHSH and CDR2 LQKENI. V was clipped by 6 bases and J by 5 bases; unmatched bases: 6. CDR3 in DNA: TGTGCCAGCTCCCCCGGACAGGGTGACAATGAGCAGTTCTTC. Amino acid sequence: CASSPGQGDNEQFF.

This chain links TRBV7-9 with TRBJ1-5; 7 bases fit TRBD1. Germline V CDR1 and CDR2: SEHNR, FQNEAQ (reference sequence). CDR3 length equals 16 residues. Germline trimming cut 1 base from V and 2 bases from J; bases unmatched to any gene: 5. The CDR3 coding sequence is TGTGCCAGCAGCTTAGACAGGGGCTCAGGCAATCAGCCCCAGCATTTT. The encoded protein is CASSLDRGSGNQPQHF.

The chain has TRBV28 and TRBJ2-7; TRBD1 is a possible D gene (6 bases). Looked up from germline, CDR1 is MDHEN and CDR2 is SYDVKM. This CDR3 spans 12 amino acids. Trimming stripped 5 bases from V and 13 bases from J, with 18 bases between. The CDR3 region is CASSIGRGRGYF. DNA for the CDR3: TGTGCCAGCAGTATAGGAAGGGGCAGGGGATACTTC.

This sequence joins TRBV5-1 and TRBJ1-3; 8 bases agree with TRBD1. Unmatched junction bases numbered 3, after V lost 4 bases and J lost 0 bases. The CDR3 totals 15 residues. The germline CDR1 and CDR2 sequences are SGHRS and YFSETQ. In DNA, the CDR3 is TGCGCCAGCAGCCCAGGGGGCGACTCTGGAAACACCATATATTTT. It codes for CASSPGGDSGNTIYF. Full variable domain (rest looked up from reference TRBV5-1 and TRBJ1-3): KAGVTQTPRYLIKTRGQQVTLSCSPISGHRSVSWYQQTPGQGLQFLFEYFSETQRNKGNFPGRFSGRQFSNSRSEMNVSTLELGDSALYLCASSPGGDSGNTIYFGEGSWLTVV.

The V and J genes are TRBV28 and TRBJ1-2; D might be TRBD1 (6 bases). The V gene's germline CDR1 is MDHEN and CDR2 SYDVKM. Trimming stripped 5 bases from V and 8 bases from J, with 12 bases between. The CDR3 length is 12 residues. In DNA form, the CDR3 reads TGTGCCAGCAGTACCACAGGGTTCGGCTACACCTTC. Protein sequence: CASSTTGFGYTF.

The rearrangement links TRBV4-2 to TRBJ2-1; TRBD2 matches 7 bases. Per the germline V gene, CDR1 is LGHNA and CDR2 is YNFKEQ. Germline trimming cut 4 bases from V and 0 bases from J; bases unmatched to any gene: 3. The CDR3 sequence is 15 residues long. The CDR3 nucleotides are TGTGCCAGCAGCCCCAGCGGGAACTCCTACAATGAGCAGTTCTTC. Its translation: CASSPSGNSYNEQFF.

This chain connects TRBV28 to TRBJ1-6; D gene unclear. The CDR3 extends over 13 amino acids. Germline CDR1 is MDHEN and CDR2 is SYDVKM. V lost 5 bases to trimming and J lost 10 bases, with 12 bases between them. Here the CDR3 reads CASSGYSQSPLHF. The DNA for the CDR3 is TGTGCCAGCAGTGGTTACAGTCAATCACCCCTCCACTTT.

This clone has a count of ten or more. The chain has TRBV4-1 and TRBJ1-2; TRBD1 agrees at 7 bases. This CDR3 is built from 16 residues. The V gene end was trimmed by 4 bases and the J gene end by 0 bases; junction bases not matched to a gene: 8. CDR1 and CDR2 (germline): MGHRA, YSYEKL. The CDR3 bases are TGCGCCAGCAGCCCGAGCCCGGACAGGACTAACTATGGCTACACCTTC. Protein product: CASSPSPDRTNYGYTF.

V and J are TRBV4-1 and TRBJ1-4; D possibly corresponds to TRBD1 (6 bases). The CDR3 spans 15 residues. Germline V lookup: CDR1 MGHRA, CDR2 YSYEKL. V was pared by 0 bases and J by 10 bases, with 15 bases between. CDR3 sequence: CASSQEGQGGGKLFF. CDR3 in DNA: TGCGCCAGCAGCCAAGAAGGTCAGGGAGGGGGAAAACTGTTTTTT.

The rearrangement uses TRBV10-2 and TRBJ1-1; perhaps TRBD1 as D (5 bases). Germline V gene lookup returns CDR1 WSHSY and CDR2 SAAADI. This CDR3 comprises 13 residues. V was pared by 3 bases and J by 5 bases, with 10 bases between. This CDR3 reads CASSEQVRTEAFF. The CDR3 coding sequence is TGCGCCAGCAGTGAACAGGTTAGGACTGAAGCTTTCTTT.

The chain employs TRBV28 and TRBJ1-2; no clear D gene. The CDR3 runs to 14 residues. Trimming took 7 bases from V and 0 from J, leaving 12 bases between them. The germline CDR1 and CDR2 sequences are MDHEN and SYDVKM. CDR3 sequence: CASNIGVANYGYTF. DNA of the CDR3: TGTGCCAGCAACATCGGGGTAGCTAACTATGGCTACACCTTC.

The genes are TRBV28 and TRBJ1-4; a weak D match, TRBD1 (5 bases). The CDR3 consists of 14 residues. V shed 5 bases and J shed 8 bases, with 15 bases lying between them. Germline CDR1 is MDHEN and CDR2 is SYDVKM. The CDR3 protein is CASSPGGGWEKLFF. Written as DNA, the CDR3 is TGTGCCAGCAGTCCCGGCGGGGGTTGGGAAAAACTGTTTTTT.

The chain employs TRBV18 and TRBJ1-2; TRBD1 is a possible D gene (6 bases). CDR3 length: 13 residues. Germline V gene lookup returns CDR1 KGHSH and CDR2 LQKENI. V was pared by 2 bases and J by 4 bases, with 8 bases between. Here the CDR3 DNA reads TGTGCCAGCTCACCAGGACAGATCTATGGCTACACCTTC. Its translation: CASSPGQIYGYTF.

This chain connects TRBV19 to TRBJ2-3; D may be TRBD2 (7 bases). Germline CDR1 LNHDA, CDR2 SQIVND (reference sequence). The CDR3 spans 15 residues. The V end was cut by 8 bases, the J end by 5 bases, with 20 bases between. The CDR3: CASRQQGGLGDTQYF. In DNA form, the CDR3 reads TGTGCCAGTCGCCAACAGGGAGGGTTGGGAGATACGCAGTATTTT.

The V call is TRBV5-1, the J call TRBJ2-3, with 10 bases lining up with TRBD2. Per the germline V gene, CDR1 is SGHRS and CDR2 is YFSETQ. After removal of 4 bases from V and 2 bases from J, the junction contained 13 bases not matched to a gene. The CDR3 spans 18 residues. The DNA for the CDR3 is TGCGCCAGCAGCCTGAGACCTACCGGACTAGCGGTCACAGATACGCAGTATTTT. Its translation is CASSLRPTGLAVTDTQYF.

The CDR3 reads CASSTRGPQPYEQYF. Written as DNA, the CDR3 is TGTGCCAGCTCCACGCGGGGCCCTCAACCCTACGAGCAGTACTTC. The chain has TRBV27 and TRBJ2-7; possible D gene TRBD2, 6 bases. The V end lost 8 bases, the J end lost 2 bases, and 19 bases lay between the germline ends. Germline V gene lookup returns CDR1 MNHEY and CDR2 SMNVEV (reference sequence). There are 15 residues in the CDR3.

The gene calls are TRBV5-1 and TRBJ1-4; 8 bases are a match to TRBD1. This CDR3 is 15 amino acids long. The germline V gene has CDR1 SGHRS and CDR2 YFSETQ. The trim removed 3 bases at V and 2 bases at J, leaving 3 bases unmatched. The DNA for the CDR3 is TGCGCCAGCAGCTGGACAGGGCTGACTAATGAAAAACTGTTTTTT. It translates to CASSWTGLTNEKLFF.

The rearrangement joins TRBV14 to TRBJ2-1, with 12 bases that match TRBD2. Germline V gene data show CDR1 as SGHDN and CDR2 as FVKESK. Germline trimming cut 2 bases from V and 7 bases from J; bases unmatched to any gene: 3. This CDR3 comprises 15 residues. The CDR3 DNA sequence: TGTGCCAGCAGCCAACTAGCGGGAGGGCCTAATGAGCAGTTCTTC. It is translated as CASSQLAGGPNEQFF.

This clone is a singleton in its sample. This chain links TRBV7-2 with TRBJ1-2, with D perhaps matching TRBD1 (6 bases). The germline CDR1 and CDR2 sequences are SGHTA and FQGNSA. Trimming pared 3 bases from V and 2 bases from J, leaving 10 bases between. This CDR3 is 14 amino acids long. Here the CDR3 reads CASSFGQLNYGYTF. Written as DNA, the CDR3 is TGTGCCAGCAGCTTCGGACAGCTAAACTATGGCTACACCTTC.

The rearrangement joins TRBV5-1 to TRBJ2-1, with D tentatively TRBD2 (6 bases). Germline loops: CDR1 SGHRS, CDR2 YFSETQ. V was cut by 7 bases and J by 3 bases, with 17 bases left in between. The CDR3 is 15 residues long. The CDR3 reads CASEGSGAGYNEQFF. The CDR3 DNA reads TGCGCCAGCGAGGGGTCGGGAGCAGGCTACAATGAGCAGTTCTTC.

This clone was observed a few times. Other nucleotide sequences from this sample produce the same CDR3. J is TRBJ2-4 and V is TRBV5-6; the match to TRBD2 covers 9 bases. CDR1 is SGHDT and CDR2 is YYEEEE in the germline V gene. The CDR3 sequence is 14 residues long. V shed 3 bases, J shed 8 bases, and the junction held 6 bases outside the gene matches. CDR3 region: CASSYGAGGDIQYF. In nucleotides, the CDR3 is TGTGCCAGCAGCTACGGGGCGGGGGGGGACATTCAGTACTTC.

This clone was recorded only once. The junction departs from germline at one end; a sequencing error may be responsible. The chain joins TRBV7-7 to TRBJ2-1, with TRBD2 identical over 13 bases. This CDR3 has 16 amino acids. CDR1 and CDR2 from the germline V gene are SSHAT and FNYEAQ (reference sequence). CDR3 protein: CASSLGGLAGYEEQFF. CDR3 coding DNA: TGTGCTAGCAGCCTCGGGGGACTAGCGGGATACGAGGAGCAGTTCTTC.

V gene TRBV7-2 combines with J gene TRBJ1-2, with D perhaps matching TRBD1 (5 bases). V was pared by 5 bases and J by 1 base, with 8 bases between. Germline V lookup: CDR1 SGHTA, CDR2 FQGNSA. This CDR3 spans 13 amino acids. The CDR3 bases are TGTGCCAGCAGCCGAGACAGTAACTATGGCTACACCTTC. It codes for CASSRDSNYGYTF.

The chain employs TRBV2 and TRBJ2-1; 7 bases match TRBD1. The CDR3 spans 13 residues. Unmatched junction bases numbered 7, after V lost 2 bases and J lost 12 bases. Per germline, CDR1 SNHLY and CDR2 FYNNEI. This CDR3 is CASSERQGIGQFF. Here the CDR3 DNA reads TGTGCCAGCAGTGAACGACAGGGAATCGGGCAGTTCTTC.